The entry below gives a single T cell receptor (beta chain) sequence along with its context. No antigen is known for it. Selected positively for CCR7 and CD45RO-negative, naive CD8 cells excluded terminally differentiated effector memory CD45RA+ cells. Healthy HIV-negative adults with no recent acute infections or vaccinations were recruited as donors. This entry belongs to a study of shared clonotypes between healthy human individuals. Study information: The cohort had a couple of women and three men, ages 18 to 49.

CDR1 and CDR2 from the germline V gene are MNHEY and SMNVEV (reference sequence). The V and J ends lost 0 bases and 6 bases respectively, with 6 bases between them. The CDR3 length is 13 residues. Replicate PCRs from sorted subsets contained approximately 200 ng DNA, which is 29,000 or so T cell genomes. Measured with immunoSEQ multiplex PCR; TCRdb has only the in-frame clones, and not every one. The profile shows some 600,000 clones, 96% of them singletons. Study-level points and caveats: When compared with the clonotypes that were shared by all four sorted-subset donors, the non-shared clonotypes turned out to have lower generation probabilities.

The clonotype was recovered from a woman aged 30 to 39 in good health. The chain links TRBV27 to TRBJ1-5; D is uncertain. The specimen was naive CD8+ T cells sorted from blood. The CDR3: CASSLSSVQPQHF. CDR3 bases: TGTGCCAGCAGTTTATCGTCAGTTCAGCCCCAGCATTTT.